The TCR beta chain described here comes from a study of T cell repertoires in cytomegalovirus infection. Via MiXCR, TCRdb re-called the reads, giving one row per CDR3 protein. The table records some 940,000 distinct CDR3 sequences, 31% of them present only once. Trimming removed 5 bases from V and 6 bases from J, with 14 bases in between. The germline V gene encodes CDR1 SGHVS and CDR2 FNYEAQ. The CDR3 loop spans 13 amino acids. This clonotype has more than one count but fewer than ten. Its antigen is not known. This sample comprised cultured CD8+ T cells from PBMCs, obtained from culture after CMV antigen stimulation. The receptor was isolated from a human donor in good health (CMV status not recorded). Some clones in this sample may be carry-over from other donors' samples. The genes are TRBV7-6 and TRBJ2-7; D is unresolved. The CDR3 here is CASSPKDRFEQYF. CDR3 coding DNA: TGTGCCAGCAGCCCAAAGGATAGGTTCGAGCAGTACTTC.